Below are 28 T cell receptor beta chains sequenced from a single sample in a study of blood T cell repertoires in COVID-19. TCRdb's table, derived via immunoSEQ multiplex PCR, lists solely in-frame clones and lacks some. This table has roughly 69,000 clones, 70% to 85% appearing once. Sequences were obtained from peripheral blood. These receptors all come from a man aged 45-60 years with COVID-19, enrolled during active disease.

This chain links TRBV18 with TRBJ1-3; tentatively, D is TRBD1 (5 bases). This CDR3 has 13 amino acids. Trimming stripped 6 bases from V and 6 bases from J, with 12 bases between. Per germline, CDR1 KGHSH and CDR2 LQKENI. The CDR3 nucleotides read TGTGCCAGCTCTCAGGGCGAGCTAAACACCATATATTTT. Protein product: CASSQGELNTIYF.

The chain carries TRBV7-2 and TRBJ2-7; TRBD2 is a possible D gene (6 bases). V shed 11 bases and J shed 3 bases, with 17 bases lying between them. The CDR3 extends over 13 amino acids. The germline V gene encodes CDR1 SGHTA and CDR2 FQGNSA. CDR3: CAPGGVGLYEQYF. CDR3 nucleotides: TGTGCCCCCGGAGGGGTAGGGCTCTACGAGCAGTACTTC.

The chain couples TRBV6-5 to TRBJ2-5; D might be TRBD2 (7 bases). The V gene lost 0 bases and the J gene lost 0 bases, with 8 bases spanning the gap. Germline values: CDR1 MNHEY, CDR2 SVGAGI. The CDR3 consists of 15 residues. CDR3 protein: CASSYSGGHQETQYF. CDR3 DNA sequence: TGTGCCAGCAGTTACTCGGGGGGGCACCAAGAGACCCAGTACTTC.

The CDR3 DNA reads TGTGCCTCCGACGATCAGGGGCCCAGTGGCTACACCTTC. This gives the protein CASDDQGPSGYTF. This rearrangement joins TRBV28 to TRBJ1-2, with D possibly being TRBD1 (6 bases). The CDR3 is made up of 13 amino acids. V was trimmed by 11 bases and J by 7 bases, leaving 20 bases between them. Germline loops: CDR1 MDHEN, CDR2 SYDVKM.

The rearrangement joins TRBV19 to TRBJ2-5; D might be TRBD1 (7 bases). Germline CDR1 reads LNHDA; CDR2 reads SQIVND (reference sequence). Trimming pared 4 bases from V and 4 bases from J, leaving 10 bases between. The CDR3 is made up of 13 amino acids. In DNA form, the CDR3 reads TGTGCCAGTAGTAATCAGGGGGGAGAGACCCAGTACTTC. It specifies CASSNQGGETQYF.

The chain employs TRBV10-1 and TRBJ2-3; D gene ambiguous. The CDR3 runs to 12 residues. Trimming left V 6 bases short and J 6 bases short, with 10 bases between. The germline gives CDR1 WNHNN, CDR2 SYGVQD (reference sequence). CDR3 in DNA: TGCGCCAGCAGCGCTGACGGGGATACGCAGTATTTT. It translates to CASSADGDTQYF.

In DNA form, the CDR3 reads TGTGCCAGCAGCTTATTTACCAGCGGGGGGGCCAACGAGCAGTACTTC. Its translation is CASSLFTSGGANEQYF. This sequence joins TRBV13 and TRBJ2-7, with TRBD2 identical over 10 bases. Losses at the gene ends were 2 bases for V and 5 bases for J; bases not matched to a gene: 9. The CDR3 is 16 residues long. Germline V gene data show CDR1 as PRHDT and CDR2 as FYEKMQ (reference sequence). The variable domain in full, completed from reference TRBV13 and TRBJ2-7, reads AAGVIQSPRHLIKEKRETATLKCYPIPRHDTVYWYQQGPGQDPQFLISFYEKMQSDKGSIPDRFSAQQFSDYHSELNMSSLELGDSALYFCASSLFTSGGANEQYFGPGTRLTVT.

This chain uses TRBV10-3 with TRBJ2-3; 8 nucleotides align to TRBD1. The trim removed 6 bases at V and 0 bases at J, leaving 8 bases unmatched. Germline V gives CDR1 ENHRY, CDR2 SYGVKD. This CDR3 region has 16 residues. Here the CDR3 reads CAIRAQGALSTDTQYF. CDR3 DNA sequence: TGTGCCATCAGAGCGCAGGGGGCGCTTAGCACAGATACGCAGTATTTT.

The CDR3 nucleotides read TGTGCCAGCAGCCCAGACTATGGACAGATAATTAACACCGGGGAGCTGTTTTTT. Its translation: CASSPDYGQIINTGELFF. The rearrangement links TRBV5-6 to TRBJ2-2; a possible D gene is TRBD1 (6 bases). The CDR3 has 18 amino acids. V lost 4 bases and J lost 2, with 21 bases in between. Germline CDR1 and CDR2: SGHDT and YYEEEE.

This clone was seen a single time. This chain uses TRBV18 with TRBJ2-2; TRBD1 agrees at 7 bases. CDR3 size: 17 residues. CDR1 is KGHSH, CDR2 LQKENI, per germline. Trimming cost V 4 bases and J 3 bases; bases outside gene matches: 11. CDR3 DNA sequence: TGTGCCAGCTCACGTTCTAGAGACAGGGAAGACACCGGGGAGCTGTTTTTT. The encoded protein is CASSRSRDREDTGELFF.

The rearrangement joins TRBV6-5 to TRBJ1-2; 7 bases map to TRBD1. The CDR3 spans 14 residues. Trimming took 8 bases from V and 4 from J; bases not matched to a gene: 10. Germline assignment: CDR1 MNHEY and CDR2 SVGAGI. The CDR3 loop is CASSYPGTVYGYTF. The CDR3 region has the DNA TGTGCCAGCTCGTACCCCGGGACAGTCTATGGCTACACCTTC.

The gene calls are TRBV9 and TRBJ2-6; no clear D gene. Between the trimmed V and J ends, which lost 2 bases and 3 bases, there was a span of 9 bases. The CDR3 is 15 residues long. In germline, CDR1 is SGDLS, CDR2 YYNGEE. The CDR3 region has the DNA TGTGCCAGCAGCGTGTTGGGCAGTGGGGCCAACGTCCTGACTTTC. This codes for CASSVLGSGANVLTF.

This clone occurred once. The V call is TRBV6-6, the J call TRBJ2-2, with TRBD2 matching 9 bases. Looked up from germline, CDR1 is MNHNY and CDR2 is SVGAGI (reference sequence). This CDR3 is 16 amino acids long. V was clipped by 7 bases and J by 0 bases; unmatched bases: 6. CDR3 in amino acids: CASMTSGTANTGELFF. The CDR3 nucleotides are TGTGCCAGCATGACTAGCGGAACCGCGAACACCGGGGAGCTGTTTTTT.

The rearrangement links TRBV20-1 to TRBJ2-7; 9 bases align to TRBD1. The J segment lost 1 base and the V segment lost 3 bases, leaving 10 bases of the junction unmatched. This CDR3 has 16 amino acids. Per the germline V gene, CDR1 is DFQATT and CDR2 is SNEGSKA (reference sequence). In DNA form, the CDR3 reads TGCAGTGCTAGTGTTGGGACAGGGTCCTTATCCTACGAGCAGTACTTC. The encoded protein is CSASVGTGSLSYEQYF.

The CDR3, as DNA: TGTGCCAGCAGCGTAGAGGGGTGGGGAGAGACCCAGTACTTC. Translated: CASSVEGWGETQYF. The gene calls are TRBV9 and TRBJ2-5; maybe TRBD1 (5 bases). Germline V lookup: CDR1 SGDLS, CDR2 YYNGEE. This CDR3 contains 14 residues. With 0 bases removed from V and 4 bases from J, the gap between germline ends came to 10 bases.

The V call is TRBV2, the J call TRBJ1-5; D may be TRBD1 (5 bases). CDR1 and CDR2 from the germline V gene are SNHLY and FYNNEI. CDR3 length equals 13 residues. Trimming pared 3 bases from V and 6 bases from J, leaving 9 bases between. CDR3 DNA sequence: TGTGCCAGCAGTGATACGGGGGTTCAGCCCCAGCATTTT. Protein sequence: CASSDTGVQPQHF.

About this clone itself: One end of the junction varies from germline; a read error may be responsible. The rearrangement links TRBV7-7 to TRBJ2-3; 10 bases fit TRBD2. The CDR3 runs to 15 residues. Germline V gives CDR1 SSHAT, CDR2 FNYEAQ (reference sequence). Here the CDR3 DNA reads TGTGCTAGCAGCATGGGACTAGCGAAATCAGATACGCAGTATTTT. Encoded protein: CASSMGLAKSDTQYF.

The rearrangement joins TRBV24-1 to TRBJ2-2, with D possibly matching TRBD2 (6 bases). Germline CDR1 is KGHDR and CDR2 is SFDVKD. With 4 bases removed from V and 2 bases from J, the gap between germline ends came to 10 bases. The CDR3 is 15 amino acids. CDR3 coding DNA: TGTGCCACCAGTGAATCCGGGGGAAACACCGGGGAGCTGTTTTTT. This encodes CATSESGGNTGELFF.

The rearrangement joins TRBV19 to TRBJ1-2; 7 bases are a match to TRBD1. The germline gives CDR1 LNHDA, CDR2 SQIVND (reference sequence). J lost 4 bases, V lost 6 bases, and 5 bases had no gene match. The CDR3 extends over 13 amino acids. The CDR3, as DNA: TGTGCCAGTAGCCTAAGGGGGCTCTATGGCTACACCTTC. It is translated as CASSLRGLYGYTF.

The chain recombines TRBV19 with TRBJ2-7; possibly TRBD1 for D (7 bases). V dropped 5 bases and J dropped 7 bases, with 15 bases sitting between them. CDR1 and CDR2 (germline): LNHDA, SQIVND (reference sequence). This CDR3 is built from 13 residues. The chain's CDR3 is CASSAGQPGEQYF. CDR3 sequence (DNA): TGTGCCAGTAGTGCGGGACAGCCGGGGGAGCAGTACTTC.

The chain links TRBV5-1 to TRBJ2-5; TRBD2 matches at 7 bases. In germline, CDR1 is SGHRS, CDR2 YFSETQ. The CDR3 is made up of 15 amino acids. With V trimmed by 0 bases and J by 2 bases, 4 bases remained unmatched. The CDR3 DNA reads as TGCGCCAGCAGCTTGGGGCTAGCGGATCAAGAGACCCAGTACTTC. It is translated as CASSLGLADQETQYF. The entire variable domain, with the rest obtained from reference TRBV5-1 and TRBJ2-5, is as follows: KAGVTQTPRYLIKTRGQQVTLSCSPISGHRSVSWYQQTPGQGLQFLFEYFSETQRNKGNFPGRFSGRQFSNSRSEMNVSTLELGDSALYLCASSLGLADQETQYFGPGTRLLVL.

The chain uses TRBV24-1 and TRBJ1-6, with D hard to call. The CDR3 loop spans 16 amino acids. V was pared by 9 bases and J by 5 bases, with 19 bases between. The V gene's germline CDR1 is KGHDR and CDR2 SFDVKD. The CDR3 protein is CATEGIWRDHNSPLHF. The CDR3 nucleotides read TGTGCCACCGAGGGTATTTGGAGGGATCATAATTCACCCCTCCACTTT.

The chain joins TRBV19 to TRBJ2-7; TRBD1 agrees at 8 bases. Germline CDR1 is LNHDA and CDR2 is SQIVND (reference sequence). The CDR3 loop spans 15 amino acids. V dropped 4 bases and J dropped 3; count of bases not matched to a gene: 8. DNA of the CDR3: TGTGCCAGTAGTACGTCGACAGGGGTCTTCTACGAGCAGTACTTC. This sequence encodes CASSTSTGVFYEQYF.

This clone was seen only once. The chain carries TRBV30 and TRBJ2-3; 11 bases agree with TRBD2. This CDR3 region has 14 residues. In germline, CDR1 is GTSNPN, CDR2 SVGIG (reference sequence). The junction had 5 bases not matched to a gene; V was cut back by 5 bases and J by 4 bases. The CDR3: CAWGLAGGPDTQYF. For the CDR3, the DNA is TGTGCCTGGGGGCTAGCGGGAGGCCCAGATACGCAGTATTTT.

The chain carries TRBV12-5 and TRBJ1-3, with unresolved D. The CDR3 spans 16 residues. The germline V and J ends were trimmed by 0 bases and 1 base, with 10 bases remaining between them. Germline V CDR1 and CDR2: LGHNT, FRNRAP. DNA of the CDR3: TGTGCTAGTGGTTTGGTTGTTTCGGGTTCTGGAAACACCATATATTTT. It is translated as CASGLVVSGSGNTIYF. Full variable domain (missing parts from reference TRBV12-5 and TRBJ1-3): DARVTQTPRHKVTEMGQEVTMRCQPILGHNTVFWYRQTMMQGLELLAYFRNRAPLDDSGMPKDRFSAEMPDATLATLKIQPSEPRDSAVYFCASGLVVSGSGNTIYFGEGSWLTVV.

This clone was seen once. For the CDR3, the DNA is TGTGCCACCAGTGATGCAAGCGGGGAAGCCCTCCTAGGGGAGCAGTTCTTC. Residues: CATSDASGEALLGEQFF. The rearrangement joins TRBV24-1 to TRBJ2-1, with TRBD2 matching 7 bases. The CDR3 length is 17 residues. Per germline, CDR1 KGHDR and CDR2 SFDVKD. The J segment lost 10 bases and the V segment lost 3 bases, leaving 17 bases of the junction unmatched.

CDR3 region: CASSPGGRSGNTIYF. In nucleotides, the CDR3 is TGTGCCAGCAGCCCCGGGGGACGCTCTGGAAACACCATATATTTT. The V gene is TRBV2, the J gene TRBJ1-3; D might be TRBD1 (5 bases). This CDR3 is built from 15 residues. Trimming took off 6 bases at V and 0 bases at J, with 12 bases between the two ends. CDR1 SNHLY and CDR2 FYNNEI come from the germline V gene.

This rearrangement joins TRBV19 to TRBJ1-5; unclear D gene. Germline CDR1 LNHDA, CDR2 SQIVND (reference sequence). The V and J ends lost 6 bases and 7 bases respectively, with 16 bases between them. The CDR3 is 14 amino acids. The CDR3 here is CASSQTSERQPQHF. In DNA, the CDR3 is TGTGCCAGTAGCCAGACTTCAGAGCGGCAGCCCCAGCATTTT.